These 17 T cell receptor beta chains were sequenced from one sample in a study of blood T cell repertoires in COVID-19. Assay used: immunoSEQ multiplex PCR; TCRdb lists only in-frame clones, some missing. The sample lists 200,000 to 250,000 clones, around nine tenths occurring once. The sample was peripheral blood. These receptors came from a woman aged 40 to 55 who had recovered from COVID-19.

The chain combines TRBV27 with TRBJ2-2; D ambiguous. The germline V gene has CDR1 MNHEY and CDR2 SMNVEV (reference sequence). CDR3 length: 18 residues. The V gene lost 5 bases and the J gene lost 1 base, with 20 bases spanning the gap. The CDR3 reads CASSQIFGWQENTGELFF. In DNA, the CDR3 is TGTGCCAGCAGTCAAATTTTTGGTTGGCAGGAGAACACCGGGGAGCTGTTTTTT.

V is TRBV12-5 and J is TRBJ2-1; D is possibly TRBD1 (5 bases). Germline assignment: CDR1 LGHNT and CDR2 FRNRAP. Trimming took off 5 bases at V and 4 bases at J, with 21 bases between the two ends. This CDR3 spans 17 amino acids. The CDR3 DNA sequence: TGTGCTAGTGGTCTTCAACCCCAGGGAAGGTCTTACAATGAGCAGTTCTTC. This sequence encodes CASGLQPQGRSYNEQFF.

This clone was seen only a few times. CDR3 nucleotides: TGTGCCAGCAGCTTGGCCAGGGGGGCTTTAGGCTACACCTTC. Protein product: CASSLARGALGYTF. J is TRBJ1-2 and V is TRBV5-6, with 7 positions matching TRBD1. The CDR3 covers 14 residues. CDR1 SGHDT and CDR2 YYEEEE come from the germline V gene. Germline trimming cut 0 bases from V and 8 bases from J; bases unmatched to any gene: 7. Based on the CDR3 plus reference TRBV5-6 and TRBJ1-2, the full variable domain is DAGVTQSPTHLIKTRGQQVTLRCSPKSGHDTVSWYQQALGQGPQFIFQYYEEEERQRGNFPDRFSGHQFPNYSSELNVNALLLGDSALYLCASSLARGALGYTFGSGTRLTVV.

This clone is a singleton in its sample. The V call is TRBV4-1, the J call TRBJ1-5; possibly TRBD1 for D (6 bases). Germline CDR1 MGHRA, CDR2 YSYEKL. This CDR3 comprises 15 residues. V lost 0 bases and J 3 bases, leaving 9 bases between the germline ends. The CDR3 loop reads CASSQDGQFNQPQHF. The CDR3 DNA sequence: TGCGCCAGCAGCCAAGATGGACAGTTCAATCAGCCCCAGCATTTT.

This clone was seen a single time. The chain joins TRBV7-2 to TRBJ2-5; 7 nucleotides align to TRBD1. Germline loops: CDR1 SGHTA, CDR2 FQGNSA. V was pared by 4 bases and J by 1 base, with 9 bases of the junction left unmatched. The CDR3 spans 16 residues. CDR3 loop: CASSSRDSTGQETQYF. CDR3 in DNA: TGTGCCAGCAGCTCCCGGGACAGTACCGGCCAAGAGACCCAGTACTTC.

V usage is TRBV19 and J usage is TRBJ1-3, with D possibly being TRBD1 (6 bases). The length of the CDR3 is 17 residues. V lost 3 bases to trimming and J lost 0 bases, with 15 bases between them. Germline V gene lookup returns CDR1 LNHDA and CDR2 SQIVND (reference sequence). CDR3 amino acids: CASSIRPDSFSGNTIYF. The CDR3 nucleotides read TGTGCCAGTAGTATCCGACCGGACAGTTTCTCTGGAAACACCATATATTTT.

The CDR3, as DNA: TGTGCCAGCAGCTCGACAGGGACCGATACGCAGTATTTT. It encodes CASSSTGTDTQYF. The V and J genes are TRBV27 and TRBJ2-3; 7 bases align to TRBD1. The germline CDR1 and CDR2 sequences are MNHEY and SMNVEV (reference sequence). V lost 6 bases to trimming and J lost 6 bases; unmatched junction nucleotides: 6. The CDR3 runs to 13 residues.

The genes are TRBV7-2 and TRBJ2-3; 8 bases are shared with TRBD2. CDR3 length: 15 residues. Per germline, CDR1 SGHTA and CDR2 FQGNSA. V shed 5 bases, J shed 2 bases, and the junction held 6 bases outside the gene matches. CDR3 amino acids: CASSLTSGNTDTQYF. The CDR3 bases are TGTGCCAGCAGCCTTACTAGCGGAAACACAGATACGCAGTATTTT.

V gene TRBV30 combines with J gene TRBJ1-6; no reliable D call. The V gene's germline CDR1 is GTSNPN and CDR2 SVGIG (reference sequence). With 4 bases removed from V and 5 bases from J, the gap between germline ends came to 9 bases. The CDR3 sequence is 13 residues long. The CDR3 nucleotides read TGTGCCTGGATGAGGCGAAATAATTCACCCCTCCACTTT. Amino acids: CAWMRRNNSPLHF. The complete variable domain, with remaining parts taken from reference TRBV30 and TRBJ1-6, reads SQTIHQWPATLVQPVGSPLSLECTVEGTSNPNLYWYRQAAGRGLQLLFYSVGIGQISSEVPQNLSASRPQDRQFILSSKKLLLSDSGFYLCAWMRRNNSPLHFGNGTRLTVT.

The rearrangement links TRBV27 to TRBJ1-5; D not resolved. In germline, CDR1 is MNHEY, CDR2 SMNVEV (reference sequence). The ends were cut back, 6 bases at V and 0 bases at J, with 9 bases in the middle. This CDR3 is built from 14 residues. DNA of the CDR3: TGTGCCAGCAGCGGGATGGGTAGCAATCAGCCCCAGCATTTT. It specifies CASSGMGSNQPQHF.

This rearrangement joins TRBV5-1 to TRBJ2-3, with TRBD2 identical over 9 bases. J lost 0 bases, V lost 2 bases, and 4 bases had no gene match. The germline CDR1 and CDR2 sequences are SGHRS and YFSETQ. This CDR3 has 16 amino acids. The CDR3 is CASSFPSGASTDTQYF. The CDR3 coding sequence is TGCGCCAGCAGCTTCCCTAGCGGGGCAAGCACAGATACGCAGTATTTT.

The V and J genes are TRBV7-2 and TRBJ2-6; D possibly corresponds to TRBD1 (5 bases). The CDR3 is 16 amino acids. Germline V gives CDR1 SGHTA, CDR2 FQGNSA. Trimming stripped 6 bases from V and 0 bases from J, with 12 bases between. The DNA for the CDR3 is TGTGCCAGCAGTCCCCAGGGCACCTCTGGGGCCAACGTCCTGACTTTC. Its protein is CASSPQGTSGANVLTF.

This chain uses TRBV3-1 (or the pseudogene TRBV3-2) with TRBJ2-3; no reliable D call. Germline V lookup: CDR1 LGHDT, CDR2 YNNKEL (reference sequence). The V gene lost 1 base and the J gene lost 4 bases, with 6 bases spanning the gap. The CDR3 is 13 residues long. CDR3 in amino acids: CASSQAAADTQYF. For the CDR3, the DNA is TGTGCCAGCAGCCAAGCCGCAGCAGATACGCAGTATTTT.

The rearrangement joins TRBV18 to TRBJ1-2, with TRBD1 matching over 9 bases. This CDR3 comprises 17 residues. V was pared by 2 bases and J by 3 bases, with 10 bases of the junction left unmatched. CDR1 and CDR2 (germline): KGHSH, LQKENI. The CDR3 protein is CASSPVRGQGSDYGYTF. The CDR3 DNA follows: TGTGCCAGCTCACCAGTACGGGGACAGGGAAGTGACTATGGCTACACCTTC.

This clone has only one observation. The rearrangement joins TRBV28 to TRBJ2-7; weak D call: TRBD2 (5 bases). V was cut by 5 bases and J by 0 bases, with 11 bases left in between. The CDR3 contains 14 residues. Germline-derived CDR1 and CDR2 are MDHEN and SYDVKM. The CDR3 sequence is CASSRRGFSYEQYF. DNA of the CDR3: TGTGCCAGCAGTAGGAGAGGGTTCTCCTACGAGCAGTACTTC.

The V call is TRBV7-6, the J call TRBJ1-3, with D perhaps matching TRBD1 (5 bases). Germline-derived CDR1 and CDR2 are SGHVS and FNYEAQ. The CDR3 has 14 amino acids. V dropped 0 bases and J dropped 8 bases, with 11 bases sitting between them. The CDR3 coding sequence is TGTGCCAGCAGCTTAGCCGGGGCGGGGGACACCATATATTTT. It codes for CASSLAGAGDTIYF.

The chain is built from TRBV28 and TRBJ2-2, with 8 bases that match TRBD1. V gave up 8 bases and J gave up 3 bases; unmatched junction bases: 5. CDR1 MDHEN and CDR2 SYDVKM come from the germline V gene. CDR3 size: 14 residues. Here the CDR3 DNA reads TGTGCCAGCGGGGGGACAGGTCACACCGGGGAGCTGTTTTTT. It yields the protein CASGGTGHTGELFF.